This TCR beta chain comes out of a study of shared clonotypes between healthy human individuals. Naive-designated CD8 cells lacked CD45RO, were positively enriched for CCR7, and omitted terminally differentiated effector memory CD45RA+ cells. V lost 0 bases and J lost 5; bases outside the gene matches: 5. This CDR3 spans 15 amino acids. The germline gives CDR1 SGHRS, CDR2 YFSETQ. Repertoires were generated with immunoSEQ multiplex PCR, while TCRdb's copy carries only in-frame clones and drops some. The sample lists 1.5 million to 2.5 million clones; approximately 94% were seen once. Sample: naive CD8+ T cells sorted from blood. The clonotype originates from a young man in good health. The chain links TRBV5-1 to TRBJ2-7; TRBD1 matches at 10 bases. The CDR3: CASSLEGTGVHEQYF. CDR3 DNA sequence: TGCGCCAGCAGCTTGGAAGGGACAGGGGTCCACGAGCAGTACTTC.